Described below is a single T cell receptor beta chain sequence and its context. TCRdb itself ran the 5' RACE reads through MiXCR, one entry per CDR3 protein. The repertoire includes around 200,000 distinct CDR3 sequences, over 9.5% of them detected once, and 2.5% to 3.5% sits in the top ten. Per germline, CDR1 SGHTA and CDR2 FQGNSA. Germline trimming cut 3 bases from V and 7 bases from J; bases unmatched to any gene: 6. The CDR3 runs to 14 residues. This specimen belongs to a study of T-cell memory formation after mild COVID-19. As for the study in general: In these data, TCR clusters were largely donor specific.

Sequences were obtained from PBMCs or a T cell subset sorted from them (not recorded which). The chain couples TRBV7-2 to TRBJ1-5, with 7 bases fitting TRBD1. This receptor was obtained from a young man who had mild COVID-19 (a few samples of this study predate the infection). Cell type and time point are not known. CDR3 coding DNA: TGTGCCAGCAGCTTTAACAGGGGTGAACAGCCCCAGCATTTT. Protein: CASSFNRGEQPQHF.